The sequence of this T cell receptor beta chain was determined in a study of blood T cells in healthy people across ages. Study-level findings and limits: Those diversity estimates obtained from one million T cells were thought to be underestimates. In long-lived donors, naive CD4+ cell counts and diversity exceeded those of aged donors.

CDR1 is DFQATT and CDR2 is SNEGSKA in the germline V gene (reference sequence). The ends were cut back, 5 bases at V and 0 bases at J, with 19 bases in the middle. This CDR3 has 16 residues. This clonotype was found many times. Its antigen is currently unknown. Alongside a J-beta primer mix, a sample-barcoded 5' primer served in a second PCR lasting about 6 to 12 cycles. TCRdb called the 5' RACE reads again in MiXCR, with one record for every CDR3 protein. The sample yields around 670,000 distinct CDR3 sequences, approximately 30% seen once. This clonotype was sampled from a woman older than 75 in good health. This chain uses TRBV20-1 with TRBJ2-5, with D perhaps matching TRBD2 (6 bases). Sequences were obtained from blood. The CDR3 DNA follows: TGCAGTGCTGCCGGGAGCGGAATCCCTTACCAAGAGACCCAGTACTTC. Amino acid sequence: CSAAGSGIPYQETQYF.